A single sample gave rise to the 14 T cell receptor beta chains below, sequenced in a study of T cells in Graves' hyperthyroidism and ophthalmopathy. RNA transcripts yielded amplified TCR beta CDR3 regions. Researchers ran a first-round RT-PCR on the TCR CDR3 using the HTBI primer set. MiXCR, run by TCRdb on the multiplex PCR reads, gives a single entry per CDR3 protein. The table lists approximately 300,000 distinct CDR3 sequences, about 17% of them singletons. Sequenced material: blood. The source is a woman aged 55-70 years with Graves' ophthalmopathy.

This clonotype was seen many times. The CDR3 bases are TGTGCCAGCAGCCATCAGATCCGAGGTGAAGAGACCCAGTACTTC. Its protein product is CASSHQIRGEETQYF. The rearrangement uses TRBV6-2 or TRBV6-3 and TRBJ2-5; no firm D call. Germline assignment: CDR1 MNHEY and CDR2 SVGEGT. There are 15 residues in the CDR3. The V and J ends lost 6 bases and 3 bases respectively, with 17 bases between them.

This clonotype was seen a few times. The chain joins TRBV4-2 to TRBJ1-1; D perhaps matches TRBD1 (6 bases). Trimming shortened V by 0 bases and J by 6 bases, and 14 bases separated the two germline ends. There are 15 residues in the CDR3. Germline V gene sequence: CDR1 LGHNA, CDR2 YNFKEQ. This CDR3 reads CASSQDWGGAAEAFF. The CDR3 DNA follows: TGTGCCAGCAGCCAAGATTGGGGGGGCGCAGCTGAAGCTTTCTTT.

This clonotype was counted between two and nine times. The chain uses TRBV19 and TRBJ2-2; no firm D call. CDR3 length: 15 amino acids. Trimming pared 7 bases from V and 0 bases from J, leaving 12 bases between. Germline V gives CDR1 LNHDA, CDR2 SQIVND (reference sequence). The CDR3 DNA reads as TGTGCCAGTACCAACGACATTTCGAACACCGGGGAGCTGTTTTTT. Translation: CASTNDISNTGELFF.

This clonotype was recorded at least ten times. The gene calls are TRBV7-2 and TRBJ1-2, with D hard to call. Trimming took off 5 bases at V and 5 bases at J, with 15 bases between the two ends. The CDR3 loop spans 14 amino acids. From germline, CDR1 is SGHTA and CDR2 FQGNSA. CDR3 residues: CASSLNAGGYGYTF. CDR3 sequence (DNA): TGTGCCAGCAGCCTTAACGCGGGTGGTTATGGCTACACCTTC.

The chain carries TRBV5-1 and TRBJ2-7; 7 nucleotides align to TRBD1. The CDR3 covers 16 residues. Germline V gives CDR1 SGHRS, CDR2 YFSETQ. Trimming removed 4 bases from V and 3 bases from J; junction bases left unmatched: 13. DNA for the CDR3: TGCGCCAGCAGCCAGGCTTCGACAGGGCGAGGCTACGAGCAGTACTTC. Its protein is CASSQASTGRGYEQYF. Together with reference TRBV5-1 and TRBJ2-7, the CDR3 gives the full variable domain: KAGVTQTPRYLIKTRGQQVTLSCSPISGHRSVSWYQQTPGQGLQFLFEYFSETQRNKGNFPGRFSGRQFSNSRSEMNVSTLELGDSALYLCASSQASTGRGYEQYFGPGTRLTVT.

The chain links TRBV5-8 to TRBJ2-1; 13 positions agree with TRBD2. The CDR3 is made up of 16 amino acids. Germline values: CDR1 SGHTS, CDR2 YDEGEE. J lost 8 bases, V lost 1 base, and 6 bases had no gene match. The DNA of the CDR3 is TGTGCCAGCAGCTTGAGGACTAGCGGGAGAGAGTATGAGCAGTTCTTC. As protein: CASSLRTSGREYEQFF.

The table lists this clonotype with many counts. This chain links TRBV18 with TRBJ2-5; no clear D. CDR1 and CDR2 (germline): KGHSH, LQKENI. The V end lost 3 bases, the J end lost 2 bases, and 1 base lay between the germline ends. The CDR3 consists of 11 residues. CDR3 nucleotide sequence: TGTGCCAGCTCACCGCAAGAGACCCAGTACTTC. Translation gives CASSPQETQYF.

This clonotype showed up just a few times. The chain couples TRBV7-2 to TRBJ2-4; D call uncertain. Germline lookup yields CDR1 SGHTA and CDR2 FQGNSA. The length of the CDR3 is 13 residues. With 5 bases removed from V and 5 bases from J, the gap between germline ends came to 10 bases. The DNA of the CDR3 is TGTGCCAGCAGCCTAGTTTCGGAAAACATTCAGTACTTC. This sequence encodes CASSLVSENIQYF.

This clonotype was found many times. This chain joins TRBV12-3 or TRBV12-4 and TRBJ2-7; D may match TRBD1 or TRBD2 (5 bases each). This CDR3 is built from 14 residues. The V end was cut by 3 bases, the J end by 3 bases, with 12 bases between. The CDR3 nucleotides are TGTGCCAGCAGTTTCTCCTGGGGACGCTACGAGCAGTACTTC. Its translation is CASSFSWGRYEQYF.

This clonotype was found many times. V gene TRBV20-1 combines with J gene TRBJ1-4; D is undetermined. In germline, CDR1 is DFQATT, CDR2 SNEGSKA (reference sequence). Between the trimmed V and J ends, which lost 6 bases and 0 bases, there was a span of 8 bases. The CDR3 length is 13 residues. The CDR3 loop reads CSATETTNEKLFF. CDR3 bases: TGCAGTGCCACAGAAACAACTAATGAAAAACTGTTTTTT.

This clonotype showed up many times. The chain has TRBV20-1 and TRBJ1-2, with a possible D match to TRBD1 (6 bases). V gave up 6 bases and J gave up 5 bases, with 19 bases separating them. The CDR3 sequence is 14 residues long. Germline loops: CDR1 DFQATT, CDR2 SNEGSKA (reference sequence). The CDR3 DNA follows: TGCAGTGCGAGCCCGGGACAAGGCCGTTATGGCTACACCTTC. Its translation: CSASPGQGRYGYTF.

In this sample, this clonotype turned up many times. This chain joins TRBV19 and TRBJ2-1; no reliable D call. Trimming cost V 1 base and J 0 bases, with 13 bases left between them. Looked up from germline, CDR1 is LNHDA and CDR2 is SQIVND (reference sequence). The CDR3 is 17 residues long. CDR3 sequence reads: CASSIGKSGLSYNEQFF. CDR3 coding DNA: TGTGCCAGTAGTATAGGCAAATCGGGCCTCTCCTACAATGAGCAGTTCTTC.

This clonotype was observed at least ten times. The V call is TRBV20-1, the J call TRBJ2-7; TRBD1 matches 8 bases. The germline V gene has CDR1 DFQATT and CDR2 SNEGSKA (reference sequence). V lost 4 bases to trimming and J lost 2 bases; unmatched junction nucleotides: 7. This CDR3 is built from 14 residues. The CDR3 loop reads CSAKEQGEAYEQYF. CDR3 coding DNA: TGCAGTGCTAAGGAACAGGGGGAAGCCTACGAGCAGTACTTC.

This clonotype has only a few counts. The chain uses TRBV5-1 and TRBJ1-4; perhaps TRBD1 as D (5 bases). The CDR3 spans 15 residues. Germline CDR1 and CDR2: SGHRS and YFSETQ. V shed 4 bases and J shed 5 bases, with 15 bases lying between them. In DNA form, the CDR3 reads TGCGCCAGCAGCCAAATGACAGATAACAATGAAAAACTGTTTTTT. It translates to CASSQMTDNNEKLFF.